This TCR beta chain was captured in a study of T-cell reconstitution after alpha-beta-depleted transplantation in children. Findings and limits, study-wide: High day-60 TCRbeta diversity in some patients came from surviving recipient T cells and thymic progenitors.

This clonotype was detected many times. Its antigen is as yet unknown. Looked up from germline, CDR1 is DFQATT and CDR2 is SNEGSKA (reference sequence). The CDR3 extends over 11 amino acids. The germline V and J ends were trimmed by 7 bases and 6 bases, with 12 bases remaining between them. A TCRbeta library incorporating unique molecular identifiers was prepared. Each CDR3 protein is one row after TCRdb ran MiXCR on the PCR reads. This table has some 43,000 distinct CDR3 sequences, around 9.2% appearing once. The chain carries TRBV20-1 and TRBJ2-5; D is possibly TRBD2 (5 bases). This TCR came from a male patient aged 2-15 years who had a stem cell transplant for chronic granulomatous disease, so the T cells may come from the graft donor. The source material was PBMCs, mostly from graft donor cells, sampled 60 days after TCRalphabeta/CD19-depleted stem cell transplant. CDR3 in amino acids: CSVVAGKTQYF. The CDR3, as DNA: TGCAGTGTGGTCGCCGGGAAGACCCAGTACTTC.